This T cell receptor (beta chain) was obtained from a study of OX40 agonist ivuxolimab in advanced cancers. Study context: Patient treatment consisted of intravenous ivuxolimab administration every 2 weeks at 0.01 to 10 mg/kg. Three patients, one with hepatocellular carcinoma and two with cutaneous melanoma, responded partially. Therapy given before enrollment (anti-PD-1, anti-PD-L1 or anti-CTLA-4) was allowed, and roughly 42% had some.

The V and J ends lost 3 bases and 6 bases respectively, with 4 bases between them. Germline CDR1 is SEHNR and CDR2 is FQNEAQ (reference sequence). This CDR3 has 11 amino acids. Some clones are missing from TCRdb's copy, which holds only in-frame ones; the method was immunoSEQ multiplex PCR. The table records around 56,000 clones, around four fifths of them present only once. The J gene is TRBJ2-3, the V gene TRBV7-9, with D hard to call. This specimen consisted of CD4+ or CD8+ T cells sorted from blood, obtained in a trial of the OX40 agonist ivuxolimab. The origin of this receptor is an adult with an advanced solid tumor such as melanoma, head and neck, liver or kidney cancer. The CDR3 coding sequence is TGTGCCAGCAGCTTCTCCGATACGCAGTATTTT. Translation: CASSFSDTQYF.